This T cell receptor beta chain was obtained from a study of shared clonotypes between healthy human individuals. Study findings and constraints: A handful of donors held about 5.1% of naive CD4 clonotypes in common. An effect of sequencing depth on clonotype sharing among donors was expected. When compared with the clonotypes that were shared by all four sorted-subset donors, the non-shared clonotypes turned out to have lower generation probabilities. Naive subsets tended to show greater estimated richness than memory subsets.

Naive CD8 cells were CD45RO-negative, positively selected for CCR7, excluding terminally differentiated effector memory CD45RA+ cells. Sequencing was performed with immunoSEQ multiplex PCR; in TCRdb, only in-frame clones are kept and a portion is missing. The sample has about 2 million clones, approximately 95% seen once. The ends were cut back, 2 bases at V and 0 bases at J, with 7 bases in the middle. This CDR3 contains 14 residues. Per the germline V gene, CDR1 is SNHLY and CDR2 is FYNNEI. For this clone: Antigen: not known.

The TCR originated in a man between 18 and 35 years old in good health. Sequenced material: naive CD8+ T cells sorted from blood. This chain connects TRBV2 to TRBJ2-5; D gene uncertain. This chain's CDR3 is CASSEIGDQETQYF. For the CDR3, the DNA is TGTGCCAGCAGTGAAATTGGAGACCAAGAGACCCAGTACTTC.